The clone carrying this T cell receptor (beta chain) has a single count. The T cells that were sequenced for TCR beta were CD8+ and CD4+ cells from blood. While serving as controls, healthy donors were matched for age and sex. This entry comes from a study of CD8 T cells in Susac syndrome. The CDR3 runs to 14 residues. V was trimmed by 5 bases and J by 7 bases, leaving 15 bases between them. The germline CDR1 and CDR2 sequences are SGHAT and FQNNGV. Reverse transcription of about 0.45 to 1 ug RNA used random hexamers. Amplification of TCR beta CDR3 across 54 Vbeta and 13 Jbeta was performed with immunoSEQ multiplex PCR. One entry per CDR3 protein results from TCRdb running MiXCR on the immunoSEQ multiplex PCR reads. Altogether about 210,000 distinct CDR3 sequences are present, 85% to 95% being singletons, with the ten largest covering around 0.1%.

Sample: CD4+ T cells from PBMCs. The genes are TRBV11-2 and TRBJ2-4; no firm D call. This TCR came from a human donor in good health. The CDR3 is CASSPPYAANIQYF. CDR3 DNA sequence: TGTGCCAGCAGCCCCCCGTACGCGGCGAACATTCAGTACTTC.